The TCR beta chain under discussion was sequenced for a study of breast tumors, draining lymph nodes, adjacent tissues. Samples came from axillary lymph nodes draining the breast cancer. This CDR3 region has 14 residues. V was shortened by 5 bases and J by 5 bases, with 15 bases between the two germline ends. The germline CDR1 and CDR2 sequences are MNHEY and SVGEGT. MiXCR, run by TCRdb on the multiplex PCR reads, gives a single entry per CDR3 protein. The repertoire has some 230,000 distinct CDR3 sequences, roughly a third of them found once; the top ten carry under 4.5%. This chain uses TRBV6-2 or TRBV6-3 with TRBJ2-5; tentatively, D is TRBD2 (5 bases). The sequenced sample was axillary lymph node tissue. The TCR comes from a female donor with breast cancer. Some clones in this sample may be carry-over from other donors' samples. The CDR3 protein is CASSHRDPRETQYF. The CDR3 bases are TGTGCCAGCAGTCACCGGGATCCTCGGGAGACCCAGTACTTC.